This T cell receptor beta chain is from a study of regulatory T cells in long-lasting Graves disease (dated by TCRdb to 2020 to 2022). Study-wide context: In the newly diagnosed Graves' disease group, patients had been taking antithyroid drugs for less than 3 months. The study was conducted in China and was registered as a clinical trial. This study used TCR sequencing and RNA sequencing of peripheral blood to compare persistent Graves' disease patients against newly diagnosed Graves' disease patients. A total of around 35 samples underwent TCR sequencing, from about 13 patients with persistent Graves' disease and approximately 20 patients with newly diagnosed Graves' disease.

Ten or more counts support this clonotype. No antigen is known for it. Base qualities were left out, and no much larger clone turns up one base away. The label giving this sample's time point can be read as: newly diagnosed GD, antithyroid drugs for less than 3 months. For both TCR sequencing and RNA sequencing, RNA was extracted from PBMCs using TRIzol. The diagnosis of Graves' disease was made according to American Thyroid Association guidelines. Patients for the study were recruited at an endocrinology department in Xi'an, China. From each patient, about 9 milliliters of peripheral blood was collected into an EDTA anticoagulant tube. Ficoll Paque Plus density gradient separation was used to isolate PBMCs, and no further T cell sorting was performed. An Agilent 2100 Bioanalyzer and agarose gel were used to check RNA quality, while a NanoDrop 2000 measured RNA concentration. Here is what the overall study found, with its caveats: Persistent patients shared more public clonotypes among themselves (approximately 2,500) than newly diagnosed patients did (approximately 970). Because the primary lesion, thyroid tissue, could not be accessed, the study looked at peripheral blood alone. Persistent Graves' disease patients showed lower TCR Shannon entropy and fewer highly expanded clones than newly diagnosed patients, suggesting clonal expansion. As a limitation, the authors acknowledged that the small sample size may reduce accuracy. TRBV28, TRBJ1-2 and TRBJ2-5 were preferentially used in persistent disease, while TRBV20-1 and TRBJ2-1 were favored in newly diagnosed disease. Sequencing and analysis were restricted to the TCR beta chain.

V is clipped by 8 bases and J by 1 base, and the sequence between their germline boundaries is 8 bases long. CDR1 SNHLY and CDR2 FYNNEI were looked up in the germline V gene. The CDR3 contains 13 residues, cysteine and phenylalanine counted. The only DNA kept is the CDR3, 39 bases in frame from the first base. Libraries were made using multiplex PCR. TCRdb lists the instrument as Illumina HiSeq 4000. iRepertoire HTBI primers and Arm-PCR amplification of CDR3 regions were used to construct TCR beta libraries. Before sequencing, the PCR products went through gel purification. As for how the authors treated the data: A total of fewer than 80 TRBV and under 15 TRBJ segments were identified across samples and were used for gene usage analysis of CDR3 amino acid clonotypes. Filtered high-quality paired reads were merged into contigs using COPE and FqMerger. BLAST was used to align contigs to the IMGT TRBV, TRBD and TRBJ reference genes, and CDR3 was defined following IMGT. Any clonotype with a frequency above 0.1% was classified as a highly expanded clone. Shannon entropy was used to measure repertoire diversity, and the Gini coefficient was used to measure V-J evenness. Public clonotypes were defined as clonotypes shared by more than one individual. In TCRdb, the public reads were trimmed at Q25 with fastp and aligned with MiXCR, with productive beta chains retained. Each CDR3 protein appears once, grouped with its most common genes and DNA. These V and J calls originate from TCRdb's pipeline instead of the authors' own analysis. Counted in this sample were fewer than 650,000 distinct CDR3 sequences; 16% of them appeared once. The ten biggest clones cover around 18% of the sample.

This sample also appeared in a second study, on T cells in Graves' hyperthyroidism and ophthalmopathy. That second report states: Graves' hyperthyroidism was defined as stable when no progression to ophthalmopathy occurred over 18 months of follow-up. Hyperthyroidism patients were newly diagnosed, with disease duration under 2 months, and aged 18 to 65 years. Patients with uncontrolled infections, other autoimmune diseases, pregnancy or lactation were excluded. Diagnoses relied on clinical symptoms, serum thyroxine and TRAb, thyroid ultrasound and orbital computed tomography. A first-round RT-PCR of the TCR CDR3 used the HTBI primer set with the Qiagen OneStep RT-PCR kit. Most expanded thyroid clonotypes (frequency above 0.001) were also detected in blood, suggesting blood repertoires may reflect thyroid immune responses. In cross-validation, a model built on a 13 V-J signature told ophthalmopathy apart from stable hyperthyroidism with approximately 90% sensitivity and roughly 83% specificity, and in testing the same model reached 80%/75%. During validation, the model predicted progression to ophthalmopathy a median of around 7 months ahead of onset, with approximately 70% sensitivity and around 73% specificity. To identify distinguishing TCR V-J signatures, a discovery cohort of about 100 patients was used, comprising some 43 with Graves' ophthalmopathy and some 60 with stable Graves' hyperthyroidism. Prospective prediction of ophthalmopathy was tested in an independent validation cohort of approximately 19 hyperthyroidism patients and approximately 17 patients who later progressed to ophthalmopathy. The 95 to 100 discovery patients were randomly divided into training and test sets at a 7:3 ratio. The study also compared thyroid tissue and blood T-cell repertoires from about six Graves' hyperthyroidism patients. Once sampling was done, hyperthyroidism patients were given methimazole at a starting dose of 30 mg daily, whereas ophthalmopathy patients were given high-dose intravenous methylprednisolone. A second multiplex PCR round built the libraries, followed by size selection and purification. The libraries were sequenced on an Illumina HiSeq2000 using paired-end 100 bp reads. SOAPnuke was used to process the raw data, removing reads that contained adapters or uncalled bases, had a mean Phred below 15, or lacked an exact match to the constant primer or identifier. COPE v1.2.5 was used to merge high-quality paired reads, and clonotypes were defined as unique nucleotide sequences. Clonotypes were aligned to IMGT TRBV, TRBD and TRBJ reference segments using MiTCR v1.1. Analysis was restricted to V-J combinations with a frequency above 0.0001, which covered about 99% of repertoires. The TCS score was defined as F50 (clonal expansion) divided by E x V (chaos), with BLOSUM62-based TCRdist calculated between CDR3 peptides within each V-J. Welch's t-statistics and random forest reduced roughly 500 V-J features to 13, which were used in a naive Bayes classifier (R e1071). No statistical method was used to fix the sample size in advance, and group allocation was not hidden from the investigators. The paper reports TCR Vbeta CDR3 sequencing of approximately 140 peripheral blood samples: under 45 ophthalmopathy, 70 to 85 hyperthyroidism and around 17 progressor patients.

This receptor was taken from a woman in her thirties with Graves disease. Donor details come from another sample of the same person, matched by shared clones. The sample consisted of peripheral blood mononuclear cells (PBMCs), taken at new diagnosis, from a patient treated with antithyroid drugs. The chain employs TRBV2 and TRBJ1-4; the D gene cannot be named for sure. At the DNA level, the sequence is TGTGCCAGCGCAATCCTAACTAATGAAAAACTGTTTTTT. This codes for CASAILTNEKLFF.